The clone carrying this T cell receptor beta chain was seen a few times. Its target is unknown. Profiling relied on immunoSEQ multiplex PCR, and the TCRdb table lists in-frame clones only, not all of them. Seen here are roughly 51,000 clones, over 60% observed once, and the top ten hold roughly 5.2%. Isolating CD4+ T cells followed approximately nine days of culture. The person had PCR-confirmed SARS-CoV-2 infection between March and December 2020. Participants were given two doses of BNT162b2 or mRNA-1273 vaccine. Trimming pared 4 bases from V and 1 base from J, leaving 14 bases between. The length of the CDR3 is 16 residues. The germline gives CDR1 SGHNT, CDR2 YYREEE (reference sequence). The record originates from a study of vaccination effects on CD4 cells after COVID-19. Study-wide findings and caveats: Marked clonal contraction was seen late after vaccination (in both infection- and vaccine-induced clones).

The source is a human donor who had a prior SARS-CoV-2 infection. The sequencing here drew on CD4+ T cells from PBMCs cultured without peptide, taken after COVID-19 vaccination. V is TRBV5-4 and J is TRBJ1-4, with a tentative D call TRBD1 (6 bases). The CDR3 loop is CASSKQSQGTNEKLFF. The DNA for the CDR3 is TGTGCCAGCAGCAAGCAATCACAGGGAACTAATGAAAAACTGTTTTTT.